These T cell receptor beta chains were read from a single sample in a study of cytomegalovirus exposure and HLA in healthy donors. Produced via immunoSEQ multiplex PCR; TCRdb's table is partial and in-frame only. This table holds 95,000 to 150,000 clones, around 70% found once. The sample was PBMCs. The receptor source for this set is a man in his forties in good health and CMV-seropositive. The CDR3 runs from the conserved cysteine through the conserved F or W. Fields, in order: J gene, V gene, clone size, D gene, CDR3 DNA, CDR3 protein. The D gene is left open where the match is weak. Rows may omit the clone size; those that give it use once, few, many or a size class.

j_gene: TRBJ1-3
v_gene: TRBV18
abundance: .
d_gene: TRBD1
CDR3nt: TGTGCCAGCTCATTCGGACAGGCTACGGGAAACACCATATATTTT
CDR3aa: CASSFGQATGNTIYF

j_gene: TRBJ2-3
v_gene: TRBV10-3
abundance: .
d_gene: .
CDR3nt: TGTGCCATCGGGGCCGATCTATCTAGCACAGATACGCAGTATTTT
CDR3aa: CAIGADLSSTDTQYF

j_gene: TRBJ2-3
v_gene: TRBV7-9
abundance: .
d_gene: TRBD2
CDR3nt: TGTGCCAGCAGCTTAGCGACTAGCGGTGGCACAGATACGCAGTATTTT
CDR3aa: CASSLATSGGTDTQYF

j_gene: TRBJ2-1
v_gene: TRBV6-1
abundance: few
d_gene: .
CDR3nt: TGTGCCAGCAGTGAGAGAGGGTTTGATGAGCAGTTCTTC
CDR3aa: CASSERGFDEQFF

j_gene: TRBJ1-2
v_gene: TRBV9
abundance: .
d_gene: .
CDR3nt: TGTGCCAGCAGCTCACGACAGGAGAAGTATGGCTACACCTTC
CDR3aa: CASSSRQEKYGYTF

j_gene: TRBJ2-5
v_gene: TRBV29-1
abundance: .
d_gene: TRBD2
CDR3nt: TGCAGCGGACTAGCGGAGGGGGTCAAGACCCAGTACTTC
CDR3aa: CSGLAEGVKTQYF

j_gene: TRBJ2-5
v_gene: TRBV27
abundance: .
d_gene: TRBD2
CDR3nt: TGTGCCAGCAGTACTAACCTAGCGGGAGGAGGAAAGACCCAGTACTTC
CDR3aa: CASSTNLAGGGKTQYF

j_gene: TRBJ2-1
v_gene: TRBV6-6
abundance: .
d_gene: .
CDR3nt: TGTGCCAGCAGTTACCTCCGGCCTAGCTCCTACAATGAGCAGTTCTTC
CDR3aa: CASSYLRPSSYNEQFF

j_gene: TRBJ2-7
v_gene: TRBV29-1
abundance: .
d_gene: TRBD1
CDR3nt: TGCAGCGTTGAACCCCCCGACAGGGTGAGAGAGCAGTACTTC
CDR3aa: CSVEPPDRVREQYF

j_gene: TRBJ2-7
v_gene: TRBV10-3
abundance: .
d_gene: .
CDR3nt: TGTGCCATCAGTGTGACCCAGGGGGGCTACGAGCAGTACTTC
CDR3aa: CAISVTQGGYEQYF

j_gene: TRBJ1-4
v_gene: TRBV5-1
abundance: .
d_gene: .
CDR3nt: TGCGCCAGCAGCTTGGGCAGGGTAAATGAAAAACTGTTTTTT
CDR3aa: CASSLGRVNEKLFF

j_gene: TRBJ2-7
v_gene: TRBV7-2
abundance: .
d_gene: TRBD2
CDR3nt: TGTGCCAGCAGCGTTACCGGGACTAGAACCGAGCAGTACTTC
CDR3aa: CASSVTGTRTEQYF

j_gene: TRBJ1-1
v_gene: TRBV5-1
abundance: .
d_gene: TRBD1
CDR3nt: TGCGCCAGCAGCAAGGAGACAGGGGCGGACACTGAAGCTTTCTTT
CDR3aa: CASSKETGADTEAFF

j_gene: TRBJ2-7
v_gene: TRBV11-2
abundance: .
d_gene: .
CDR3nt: TGTGCCAGCAGCTTAGTTGGACGGGAGAACGAGCAGTACTTC
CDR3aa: CASSLVGRENEQYF

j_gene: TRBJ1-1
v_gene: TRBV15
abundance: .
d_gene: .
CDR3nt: TGTGCCACCAGCAGGACTTCGGCTGGAACTGAAGCTTTCTTT
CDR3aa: CATSRTSAGTEAFF

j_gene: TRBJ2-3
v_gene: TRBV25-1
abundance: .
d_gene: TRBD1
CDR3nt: TGTGCCAGCAGTGGGGGGACAGGACGAAATACGCAGTATTTT
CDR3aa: CASSGGTGRNTQYF

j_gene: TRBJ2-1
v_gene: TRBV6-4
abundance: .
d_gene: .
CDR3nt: TGTGCCAGCAGCGACCTGGAGGGGGGGGATGAGCAGTTCTTC
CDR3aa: CASSDLEGGDEQFF

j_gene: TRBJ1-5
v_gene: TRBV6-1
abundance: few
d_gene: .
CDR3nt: TGTGCCAGCAGTGAATCAGGTGTGAAGGGGAGCAATCAGCCCCAGCATTTT
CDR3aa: CASSESGVKGSNQPQHF

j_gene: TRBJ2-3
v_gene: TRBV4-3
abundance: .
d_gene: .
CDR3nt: TGCGCCAGCAGCCATTCCCCGGGACTCCGCACAGATACGCAGTATTTT
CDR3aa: CASSHSPGLRTDTQYF

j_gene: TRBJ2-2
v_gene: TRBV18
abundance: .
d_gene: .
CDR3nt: TGTGCCACCTCCCCTGGGGGCTGGAACACCGGGGAGCTGTTTTTT
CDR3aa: CATSPGGWNTGELFF

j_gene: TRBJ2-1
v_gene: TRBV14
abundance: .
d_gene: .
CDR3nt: TGTGCCAGCAGCCAAGTTTATTCCGTCGATGAGCAGTTCTTC
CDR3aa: CASSQVYSVDEQFF

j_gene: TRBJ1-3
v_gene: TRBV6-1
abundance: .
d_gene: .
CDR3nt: TGTGCCAGCAGCGAAGTCCCGACAGGCTCTGGAAACACCATATATTTT
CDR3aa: CASSEVPTGSGNTIYF

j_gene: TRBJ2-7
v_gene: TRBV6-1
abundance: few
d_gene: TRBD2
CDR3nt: TGTGCCAGCAGTGGAGACGGACTAGCGGGGGCAAAAGACCTCTACGAGCAGTACTTC
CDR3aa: CASSGDGLAGAKDLYEQYF

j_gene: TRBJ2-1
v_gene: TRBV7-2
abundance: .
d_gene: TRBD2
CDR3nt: TGTGCCAGCAGTTTGGGACTAGTTGGCAATGAGCAGTTCTTC
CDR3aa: CASSLGLVGNEQFF

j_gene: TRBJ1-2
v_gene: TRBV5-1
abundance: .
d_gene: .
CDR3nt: TGCGCCAGCAGCTTGTCAGGGAGGGGCTACACCTTC
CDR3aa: CASSLSGRGYTF

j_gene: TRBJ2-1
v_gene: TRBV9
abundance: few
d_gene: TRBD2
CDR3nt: TGTGCCAGCGGGCCCAGCGGGAGGGGACACAATGAGCAGTTCTTC
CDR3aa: CASGPSGRGHNEQFF

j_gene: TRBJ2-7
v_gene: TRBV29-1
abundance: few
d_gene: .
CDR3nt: TGCAGCGTGGCGGACTTAACCTACGAGCAGTACTTC
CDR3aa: CSVADLTYEQYF